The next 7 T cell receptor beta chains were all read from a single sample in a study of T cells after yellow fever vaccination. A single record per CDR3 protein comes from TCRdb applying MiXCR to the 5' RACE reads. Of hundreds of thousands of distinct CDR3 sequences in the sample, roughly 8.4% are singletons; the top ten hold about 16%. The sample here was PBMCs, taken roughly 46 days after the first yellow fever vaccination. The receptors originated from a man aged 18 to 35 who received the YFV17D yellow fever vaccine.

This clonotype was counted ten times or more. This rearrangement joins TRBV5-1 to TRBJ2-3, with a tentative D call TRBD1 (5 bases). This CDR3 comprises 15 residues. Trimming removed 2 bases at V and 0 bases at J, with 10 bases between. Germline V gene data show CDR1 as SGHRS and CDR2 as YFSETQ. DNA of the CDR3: TGCGCCAGCAGCTTAAGGCCAGGGAGCACAGATACGCAGTATTTT. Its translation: CASSLRPGSTDTQYF.

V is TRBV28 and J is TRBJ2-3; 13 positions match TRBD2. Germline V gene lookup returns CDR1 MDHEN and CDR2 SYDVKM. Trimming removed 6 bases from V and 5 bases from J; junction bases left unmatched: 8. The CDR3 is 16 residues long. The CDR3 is CASSPTSGGARDTQYF. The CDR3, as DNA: TGTGCCAGCAGCCCAACTAGCGGGGGGGCTAGAGATACGCAGTATTTT.

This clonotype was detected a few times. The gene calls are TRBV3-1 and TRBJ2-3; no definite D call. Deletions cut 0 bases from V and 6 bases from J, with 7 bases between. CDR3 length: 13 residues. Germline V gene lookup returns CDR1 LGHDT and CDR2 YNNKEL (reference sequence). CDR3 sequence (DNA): TGTGCCAGCAGCCAAGAGTCGAGGGATACGCAGTATTTT. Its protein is CASSQESRDTQYF.

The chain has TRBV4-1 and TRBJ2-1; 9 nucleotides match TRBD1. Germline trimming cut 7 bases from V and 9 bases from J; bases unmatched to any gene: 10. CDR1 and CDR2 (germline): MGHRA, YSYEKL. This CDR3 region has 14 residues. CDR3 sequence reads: CASKFLPGQGEQFF. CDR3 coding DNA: TGCGCCAGCAAATTCCTGCCGGGACAGGGTGAGCAGTTCTTC.

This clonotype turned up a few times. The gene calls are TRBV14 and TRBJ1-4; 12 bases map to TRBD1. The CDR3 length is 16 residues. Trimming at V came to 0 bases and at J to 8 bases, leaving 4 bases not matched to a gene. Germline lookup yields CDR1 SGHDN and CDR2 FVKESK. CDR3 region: CASSQDLGTGGEKLFF. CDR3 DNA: TGTGCCAGCAGCCAAGATTTAGGGACAGGGGGCGAAAAACTGTTTTTT.

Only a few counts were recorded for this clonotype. The DNA of the CDR3 is TGTGCCAGCTCACCACCGGCTAGCGGGGCCCTCGGGGAGCAGTTCTTC. Protein: CASSPPASGALGEQFF. The chain employs TRBV18 and TRBJ2-1, with TRBD2 matching 9 bases. V shed 0 bases and J 10 bases; nucleotides not matched to a gene: 10. Germline V gene data show CDR1 as KGHSH and CDR2 as LQKENI. The CDR3 loop spans 16 amino acids. Based on the CDR3 plus reference TRBV18 and TRBJ2-1, the full variable domain is NAGVMQNPRHLVRRRGQEARLRCSPMKGHSHVYWYRQLPEEGLKFMVYLQKENIIDESGMPKERFSAEFPKEGPSILRIQQVVRGDSAAYFCASSPPASGALGEQFFGPGTRLTVL.

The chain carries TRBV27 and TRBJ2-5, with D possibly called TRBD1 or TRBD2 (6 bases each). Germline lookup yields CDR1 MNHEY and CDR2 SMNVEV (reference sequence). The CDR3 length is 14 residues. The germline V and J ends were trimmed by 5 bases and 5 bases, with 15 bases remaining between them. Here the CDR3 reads CASSIYREAETQYF. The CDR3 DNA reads TGTGCCAGCAGTATATACAGGGAGGCCGAGACCCAGTACTTC.